One and the same sample provided the 22 T cell receptor beta chains below, sequenced in a study of CD8 T cells in ankylosing spondylitis. TCRdb reprocessed the 5' RACE reads via MiXCR and lists one record per CDR3 protein. The sample includes some 9,700 distinct CDR3 sequences, around 6% of them seen just once. The sample consisted of blood, either unsorted or a sorted T cell fraction (not recorded which). The receptors derive from a female donor with ankylosing spondylitis or in good health (not recorded which).

This clonotype is medium-sized by share. The V gene is TRBV9, the J gene TRBJ1-5, with a weak D call TRBD1 (6 bases). Germline V gives CDR1 SGDLS, CDR2 YYNGEE. This CDR3 spans 14 amino acids. Trimming took off 4 bases at V and 1 base at J, with 9 bases between the two ends. The CDR3 DNA sequence: TGTGCCAGCAGCACCGGACAGAGCAATCAGCCCCAGCATTTT. It codes for CASSTGQSNQPQHF. Complete variable domain (other parts from reference TRBV9 and TRBJ1-5): DSGVTQTPKHLITATGQRVTLRCSPRSGDLSVYWYQQSLDQGLQFLIQYYNGEERAKGNILERFSAQQFPDLHSELNLSSLELGDSALYFCASSTGQSNQPQHFGDGTRLSIL.

This clonotype was observed many times. The rearrangement joins TRBV6-9 to TRBJ2-5; D is unclear. Trimming removed 7 bases from V and 5 bases from J, with 29 bases in between. Germline V gene data show CDR1 as MNHGY and CDR2 as SVAAGI. The CDR3 extends over 18 amino acids. The CDR3 coding sequence is TGTGCCAGCAAAACGCTAAGGGTAACCCCACGAGGTGGGGAGACCCAGTACTTC. This translates into CASKTLRVTPRGGETQYF.

This clonotype was counted ten times or more. The gene calls are TRBV9 and TRBJ2-7; TRBD2 might be the D (5 bases). CDR3 length: 11 residues. Trimming stripped 3 bases from V and 5 bases from J, with 6 bases between. The germline CDR1 and CDR2 sequences are SGDLS and YYNGEE. CDR3 bases: TGTGCCAGCAGCGCCGGGGACGAGCAGTACTTC. Its translation: CASSAGDEQYF.

This chain joins TRBV9 and TRBJ2-1; no reliable D call. Looked up from germline, CDR1 is SGDLS and CDR2 is YYNGEE. Trimming cost V 4 bases and J 3 bases, with 5 bases left between them. The CDR3 is 12 residues long. The DNA for the CDR3 is TGTGCCAGCAGCATCCACTACAATGAGCAGTTCTTC. Its protein product is CASSIHYNEQFF.

Turning to this clonotype: The DNA is omitted, as the CDR3 cannot be located on it reliably, and the CDR3 follows TCRdb's listing. V gene TRBV7-5 combines with J gene TRBJ2-7; TRBD1, as called in the table, went unchecked against the DNA. TRBV7-5 is annotated as a pseudogene. The CDR3 totals 17 residues, both ends included. The CDR3 is CFCARREGQGVCYEQYF.

The rearrangement joins TRBV9 to TRBJ2-7; D gene unclear. The CDR3 sequence is 15 residues long. V was pared by 0 bases and J by 0 bases, with 10 bases between. Germline lookup yields CDR1 SGDLS and CDR2 YYNGEE. The CDR3 region has the DNA TGTGCCAGCAGCGTAGGTCCCCGGACCTCCTACGAGCAGTACTTC. Translation: CASSVGPRTSYEQYF.

In its sample, this clonotype was seen many times. The chain joins TRBV9 to TRBJ1-1; maybe TRBD1 (5 bases). There are 14 residues in the CDR3. Germline assignment: CDR1 SGDLS and CDR2 YYNGEE. V shed 4 bases and J shed 1 base, with 11 bases lying between them. The CDR3 sequence: CASSSPGRNTEAFF. In DNA form, the CDR3 reads TGTGCCAGCAGCTCCCCGGGGCGGAACACTGAAGCTTTCTTT. The full variable domain, with the rest looked up from reference TRBV9 and TRBJ1-1, is DSGVTQTPKHLITATGQRVTLRCSPRSGDLSVYWYQQSLDQGLQFLIQYYNGEERAKGNILERFSAQQFPDLHSELNLSSLELGDSALYFCASSSPGRNTEAFFGQGTRLTVV.

At least ten counts were recorded for this clonotype. This chain links TRBV9 with TRBJ2-5; no clear D gene. Looked up from germline, CDR1 is SGDLS and CDR2 is YYNGEE. This CDR3 contains 14 residues. V lost 7 bases and J 0 bases, leaving 13 bases between the germline ends. CDR3 protein: CASAGRGNQETQYF. In DNA, the CDR3 is TGTGCCAGCGCTGGTCGAGGAAACCAAGAGACCCAGTACTTC.

This clonotype occurred many times. The chain joins TRBV9 to TRBJ2-7; 11 bases are shared with TRBD1. The CDR3 is 15 amino acids. Trimming at V came to 4 bases and at J to 4 bases, leaving 7 bases not matched to a gene. Germline V CDR1 and CDR2: SGDLS, YYNGEE. CDR3 amino acids: CASSPGGQGAYEQYF. CDR3 bases: TGTGCCAGCAGCCCCGGCGGACAGGGGGCGTACGAGCAGTACTTC. Complete variable domain (other parts from reference TRBV9 and TRBJ2-7): DSGVTQTPKHLITATGQRVTLRCSPRSGDLSVYWYQQSLDQGLQFLIQYYNGEERAKGNILERFSAQQFPDLHSELNLSSLELGDSALYFCASSPGGQGAYEQYFGPGTRLTVT.

Only a few counts were recorded for this clonotype. This sequence joins TRBV9 and TRBJ2-7; 7 nucleotides agree with TRBD2. The V gene's germline CDR1 is SGDLS and CDR2 YYNGEE. The CDR3 has 15 residues. The V and J ends lost 4 bases and 0 bases, in that order; junction bases with no gene match: 7. CDR3 sequence (DNA): TGTGCCAGCAGCCCAGTTGGCGGGAGCTCCTACGAGCAGTACTTC. Translated: CASSPVGGSSYEQYF.

This clonotype was seen many times. The CDR3 region has the DNA TGTGCCAGCAGCCCGACAGCCTTGAGAACTGAAGCTTTCTTT. It encodes CASSPTALRTEAFF. V gene TRBV9 combines with J gene TRBJ1-1, with a weak D call TRBD1 (5 bases). This CDR3 region has 14 residues. Trimming took 4 bases from V and 5 from J, leaving 15 bases between them. Germline-derived CDR1 and CDR2 are SGDLS and YYNGEE.

Many counts were recorded for this clonotype. The chain uses TRBV9 and TRBJ1-2; TRBD1 matches 7 bases. The J segment lost 2 bases and the V segment lost 3 bases, leaving 4 bases of the junction unmatched. The CDR3 is 14 residues long. Germline CDR1 reads SGDLS; CDR2 reads YYNGEE. The CDR3 reads CASSAWDSNYGYTF. The CDR3 nucleotides read TGTGCCAGCAGCGCCTGGGACAGCAACTATGGCTACACCTTC.

The chain has TRBV9 and TRBJ2-7; D might be TRBD1 (7 bases). V lost 3 bases and J 2 bases, leaving 18 bases between the germline ends. This CDR3 contains 16 residues. CDR1 and CDR2 (germline): SGDLS, YYNGEE. In DNA form, the CDR3 reads TGTGCCAGCAGCGCCTATAACAGGGGAGGAACCTACGAGCAGTACTTC. Residues: CASSAYNRGGTYEQYF.

There are a few counts of this clonotype. The chain has TRBV9 and TRBJ2-3; no clear D. Germline V gene lookup returns CDR1 SGDLS and CDR2 YYNGEE. The CDR3 is 14 amino acids. Trimming removed 0 bases from V and 1 base from J, with 6 bases in between. The CDR3 DNA follows: TGTGCCAGCAGCGTAGAAACCCGCACAGATACGCAGTATTTT. Its protein is CASSVETRTDTQYF.

By its share, this clonotype is medium-sized. The chain employs TRBV9 and TRBJ2-5; weak D call: TRBD1 (6 bases). This CDR3 is 15 amino acids long. V lost 0 bases, J lost 2 bases, and 11 bases lay in between. CDR1 and CDR2 from the germline V gene are SGDLS and YYNGEE. CDR3: CASSVAGAHQETQYF. CDR3 nucleotide sequence: TGTGCCAGCAGCGTAGCAGGGGCGCATCAAGAGACCCAGTACTTC.

The chain carries TRBV9 and TRBJ2-1; D ambiguous. The germline gives CDR1 SGDLS, CDR2 YYNGEE. V lost 0 bases to trimming and J lost 7 bases, with 11 bases between them. CDR3 length: 14 residues. The CDR3 DNA reads as TGTGCCAGCAGCGTAGGTTTCCTAGTTAATGAGCAGTTCTTC. As protein: CASSVGFLVNEQFF.

This clonotype was seen at least ten times. The chain recombines TRBV9 with TRBJ2-7; TRBD2 might be the D (5 bases). The germline gives CDR1 SGDLS, CDR2 YYNGEE. V dropped 0 bases and J dropped 7 bases, with 14 bases sitting between them. This CDR3 is built from 14 residues. CDR3 nucleotide sequence: TGTGCCAGCAGCGTAGAAAGGACCTCGGGAGAGCAGTACTTC. Translating gives CASSVERTSGEQYF.

This clonotype was seen at least ten times. J is TRBJ2-1 and V is TRBV9; a possible D gene is TRBD2 (7 bases). Germline CDR1 reads SGDLS; CDR2 reads YYNGEE. This CDR3 comprises 15 residues. V lost 0 bases and J 4 bases, leaving 11 bases between the germline ends. CDR3 region: CASSVVGGHYNEQFF. The CDR3 bases are TGTGCCAGCAGCGTAGTCGGGGGGCATTACAATGAGCAGTTCTTC.

By sample share, this clonotype is medium-sized. The rearrangement links TRBV9 to TRBJ2-7, with 8 bases matching TRBD2. The CDR3 has 14 amino acids. The V and J ends lost 4 bases and 6 bases, in that order; junction bases with no gene match: 9. Germline loops: CDR1 SGDLS, CDR2 YYNGEE. The CDR3 coding sequence is TGTGCCAGCAGCCATAGCGGGAACAGCCCCGAGCAGTACTTC. It encodes CASSHSGNSPEQYF.

The table lists this clonotype with many counts. This chain joins TRBV9 and TRBJ2-5; 12 bases are a match to TRBD2. V gave up 0 bases and J gave up 13 bases; unmatched junction bases: 4. In germline, CDR1 is SGDLS, CDR2 YYNGEE. The CDR3 consists of 13 residues. CDR3 amino acids: CASSVGLAGDPYF. In nucleotides, the CDR3 is TGTGCCAGCAGCGTAGGACTAGCGGGGGACCCGTACTTC.

Many counts were recorded for this clonotype. The rearrangement joins TRBV9 to TRBJ2-7; 12 bases agree with TRBD2. V was clipped by 0 bases and J by 9 bases; unmatched bases: 4. CDR1 is SGDLS and CDR2 is YYNGEE in the germline V gene. The CDR3 is 14 residues long. In DNA form, the CDR3 reads TGTGCCAGCAGCGTAGGACTAGCGGGAGATCGGCAGTACTTC. Translating it yields CASSVGLAGDRQYF.

The chain joins TRBV9 to TRBJ2-2; D not resolved. CDR1 and CDR2 (germline): SGDLS, YYNGEE. Trimming took off 3 bases at V and 5 bases at J, with 8 bases between the two ends. The CDR3 totals 13 residues. Here the CDR3 reads CASSAPTTGELFF. The CDR3 nucleotides read TGTGCCAGCAGCGCTCCGACGACCGGGGAGCTGTTTTTT.